The rows below give T cell receptor beta chains drawn from one sample of a study of cytomegalovirus exposure and HLA in healthy donors. TCRdb keeps only in-frame clones here, not all; method: immunoSEQ multiplex PCR. In the table there are about 40,000 clones, 60% to 70% of which are singletons. Input material: PBMCs. The receptor source for this set is a middle-aged man in good health and CMV-seronegative. CDR3s include the opening cysteine and the closing phenylalanine or tryptophan. A D gene is named only where the DNA matches it firmly. Only some rows state a clone size, as once, few, many or a class for expanded clones.

NA	NA	TRBV2	TRBJ2-7	CASSAQGPIGYEQYF	TGTGCCAGCAGTGCACAGGGCCCTATCGGCTACGAGCAGTACTTC
TRBD1	few	TRBV7-2	TRBJ1-2	CASSLPPGGRNYGYTF	TGTGCCAGCAGCTTACCCCCAGGGGGGAGAAACTATGGCTACACCTTC
NA	NA	TRBV6-5	TRBJ1-1	CASSYSSEGNTEAFF	TGTGCCAGCAGTTACTCTAGCGAAGGGAACACTGAAGCTTTCTTT
TRBD2	NA	TRBV2	TRBJ2-1	CARWNLAENEQFF	TGTGCCAGATGGAACCTAGCGGAGAATGAGCAGTTCTTC
NA	NA	TRBV7-2	TRBJ1-4	CASSLNGGLINEKLFF	TGTGCCAGCAGCTTAAACGGCGGGCTCATCAATGAAAAACTGTTTTTT
TRBD1	NA	TRBV27	TRBJ1-5	CASSLGGGRTPQHF	TGTGCCAGCAGTTTAGGAGGGGGCCGAACGCCCCAGCATTTT
TRBD1	NA	TRBV7-2	TRBJ1-5	CASSLSPGTGRLYQPQHF	TGTGCCAGCAGCTTAAGTCCAGGGACAGGGCGGCTCTATCAGCCCCAGCATTTT
NA	few	TRBV21-1	TRBJ2-5	CASSKVAGACKETQYF	TGTGCCAGCAGCAAAGTCGCGGGGGCTTGTAAAGAGACCCAGTACTTC
NA	few	TRBV6-6	TRBJ1-5	CASRQNQPQHF	TGTGCCAGCAGACAAAATCAGCCCCAGCATTTT
NA	few	TRBV28	TRBJ1-1	CASSSSTRGDF	TGTGCCAGCAGTTCCTCGACCCGGGGGGACTTT
NA	NA	TRBV6-4	TRBJ2-2	CASSDRQDTGELFF	TGTGCCAGCAGTGATCGACAGGACACCGGGGAGCTGTTTTTT
NA	NA	TRBV5-1	TRBJ1-1	CASSPLGPGRTKAFF	TGCGCCAGCAGCCCCTTGGGCCCAGGTAGGACTAAAGCTTTCTTT
NA	NA	TRBV18	TRBJ2-4	CASSLTTSGIQYF	TGTGCCAGCTCATTAACCACCTCCGGCATTCAGTACTTC
NA	few	TRBV7-2	TRBJ2-7	CASSLGQVTYEQYF	TGTGCCAGCAGCTTAGGGCAGGTGACCTACGAGCAGTACTTC
TRBD1	NA	TRBV15	TRBJ2-7	CAASHERDRVNYEQYF	TGTGCCGCCAGCCACGAACGGGACAGGGTAAATTACGAGCAGTACTTC
NA	NA	TRBV18	TRBJ1-2	CASSQDSYGYTF	TGTGCCAGCTCACAGGACAGCTATGGCTACACCTTC
TRBD2	few	TRBV6-1	TRBJ2-1	CASRGAGGPNEQFF	TGTGCCAGCAGAGGGGCGGGGGGGCCGAATGAGCAGTTCTTC
TRBD1	NA	TRBV6-5	TRBJ1-5	CASSPRRGTGQPQHF	TGTGCCAGCAGTCCTCGGCGTGGGACAGGGCAGCCCCAGCATTTT
NA	once	TRBV29-1	TRBJ1-1	CSAGGGMGTEAFF	TGCAGCGCCGGGGGAGGGATGGGCACTGAAGCTTTCTTT
NA	NA	TRBV28	TRBJ1-1	CASSPSNTEAFF	TGTGCCAGCAGCCCTTCTAACACTGAAGCTTTCTTT
NA	few	TRBV9	TRBJ2-5	CASSPRFGPQETQYF	TGTGCCAGCAGCCCACGTTTTGGCCCACAAGAGACCCAGTACTTC
TRBD2	NA	TRBV11-2	TRBJ2-2	CASSLGPGTSGGETGELFF	TGTGCCAGCAGCTTAGGCCCCGGGACTAGCGGGGGAGAGACCGGGGAGCTGTTTTTT
TRBD2	NA	TRBV6-1	TRBJ2-2	CASSQRDPPRELFF	TGTGCCAGCAGCCAGCGGGACCCCCCTCGGGAGCTGTTTTTT
NA	NA	TRBV5-1	TRBJ2-7	CASSSTQASYEQYF	TGCGCCAGCAGCTCGACCCAGGCCTCCTACGAGCAGTACTTC
NA	NA	TRBV11-1	TRBJ2-2	CASSPPFPGELFF	TGTGCCAGCAGCCCCCCGTTTCCCGGGGAGCTGTTTTTT
TRBD1	NA	TRBV10-3	TRBJ2-6	CAISDRGTGANVLTF	TGTGCCATCAGTGACAGGGGGACCGGGGCCAACGTCCTGACTTTC
NA	NA	TRBV30	TRBJ1-1	CAWSPTGREAFF	TGTGCCTGGAGTCCTACAGGACGGGAAGCTTTCTTT
NA	NA	TRBV30	TRBJ2-7	CAWGGSSYEQYF	TGTGCCTGGGGAGGTAGCTCCTACGAGCAGTACTTC
NA	NA	TRBV13	TRBJ1-1	CASSEQEFNTEAFF	TGTGCCAGCAGCGAACAGGAATTTAACACTGAAGCTTTCTTT
TRBD1	NA	TRBV29-1	TRBJ1-1	CSVVGQLNTEAFF	TGCAGCGTTGTGGGACAGCTGAACACTGAAGCTTTCTTT
TRBD2	NA	TRBV5-4	TRBJ2-7	CASSRLAGGPVEQYF	TGTGCCAGCAGCCGACTAGCGGGGGGGCCAGTCGAGCAGTACTTC
TRBD1	NA	TRBV5-1	TRBJ1-1	CASSFRQGAGTEAFF	TGCGCCAGCAGCTTCCGACAGGGGGCCGGCACTGAAGCTTTCTTT
TRBD1	NA	TRBV5-1	TRBJ2-7	CASRISRDSSYEQYF	TGCGCCAGCAGGATCAGCCGGGACAGCTCCTACGAGCAGTACTTC
NA	NA	TRBV29-1	TRBJ1-1	CSVEPFEAFF	TGCAGCGTTGAACCCTTTGAAGCTTTCTTT
NA	NA	TRBV25-1	TRBJ2-7	CAARAPSYEQYF	TGTGCCGCCAGGGCTCCATCCTACGAGCAGTACTTC
NA	NA	TRBV25-1	TRBJ1-5	CASSEQGGGCQPQHF	TGTGCCAGCAGTGAGCAAGGGGGGGGGTGCCAGCCCCAGCATTTT
TRBD2	once	TRBV15	TRBJ2-6	CATMGRGTGANVLTF	TGTGCCACCATGGGGAGGGGAACTGGGGCCAACGTCCTGACTTTC
TRBD1	NA	TRBV6-5	TRBJ2-5	CASSYSRDSQETQYF	TGTGCCAGCAGTTACTCCCGGGACAGCCAAGAGACCCAGTACTTC
NA	NA	TRBV30	TRBJ1-6	CAWSVRIGRGGSPLHF	TGTGCCTGGAGTGTACGTATAGGCCGAGGGGGTTCACCCCTCCACTTT
TRBD2	NA	TRBV6-6	TRBJ2-5	CASSLTGRGDGTQYF	TGTGCCAGCAGCCTCACGGGTCGGGGGGACGGGACCCAGTACTTC
TRBD1	once	TRBV25-1	TRBJ2-2	CASSDRVTGELFF	TGTGCCAGCAGCGACAGGGTAACCGGGGAGCTGTTTTTT
NA	few	TRBV21-1	TRBJ2-1	CASSKPGTYNEQFF	TGTGCCAGCAGCAAACCCGGGACCTACAATGAGCAGTTCTTC
NA	NA	TRBV5-1	TRBJ1-3	CASRGTAWNTIYF	TGCGCCAGCCGGGGGACGGCTTGGAACACCATATATTTT
NA	NA	TRBV4-1	TRBJ1-2	CASSQDSGGLDYGYTF	TGCGCCAGCAGCCAAGATTCGGGGGGGCTTGACTATGGCTACACCTTC
NA	NA	TRBV7-6	TRBJ2-5	CASSLGLEETQYF	TGTGCCAGCAGCTTAGGACTGGAAGAGACCCAGTACTTC
TRBD1	NA	TRBV13	TRBJ2-7	CASSLGTGISYEQYF	TGTGCCAGCAGCTTAGGGACAGGGATATCCTACGAGCAGTACTTC
TRBD2	NA	TRBV30	TRBJ2-1	CAWDRGGEQFF	TGTGCCTGGGACCGCGGGGGGGAGCAGTTCTTC
NA	NA	TRBV9	TRBJ1-2	CASSVAGRDYGYTF	TGTGCCAGCAGCGTAGCGGGCAGGGATTATGGCTACACCTTC
TRBD1	NA	TRBV5-1	TRBJ2-7	CASSHTGTGTYEQYF	TGCGCCAGCAGCCACACCGGGACAGGGACCTACGAGCAGTACTTC
TRBD2	NA	TRBV7-8	TRBJ2-4	CASSKTSGGSLYIQYF	TGTGCCAGCAGCAAAACTAGCGGGGGCAGTTTGTACATTCAGTACTTC
NA	few	TRBV4-1	TRBJ2-6	CASSQVGALNGANVLTF	TGCGCCAGCAGCCAAGTAGGGGCGCTGAACGGGGCCAACGTCCTGACTTTC
NA	NA	TRBV5-8	TRBJ2-7	CASSLVSGPGGASLQQYF	TGTGCCAGCAGCTTGGTATCCGGTCCCGGTGGGGCGTCCTTGCAGCAGTACTTC
TRBD2	NA	TRBV7-9	TRBJ2-7	CASKEREQYEQYF	TGTGCCAGCAAGGAGCGGGAGCAATACGAGCAGTACTTC
NA	once	TRBV7-2	TRBJ2-7	CASSLVSEGEQYF	TGTGCCAGCAGCTTAGTCTCGGAGGGCGAGCAGTACTTC
TRBD2	few	TRBV6-1	TRBJ2-1	CASSEEGWRGDNEQFF	TGTGCCAGCAGTGAAGAAGGGTGGCGGGGGGACAATGAGCAGTTCTTC
TRBD1	NA	TRBV5-1	TRBJ2-7	CASSEQGQHYEQYF	TGCGCCAGCAGCGAACAGGGACAGCACTACGAGCAGTACTTC
NA	NA	TRBV4-3	TRBJ2-1	CASSQGEDNMDEQFF	TGCGCCAGCAGCCAAGGAGAGGACAATATGGATGAGCAGTTCTTC
NA	NA	TRBV11-2	TRBJ2-7	CASSLEWGPYEQYF	TGTGCCAGCAGCTTAGAGTGGGGCCCCTACGAGCAGTACTTC
TRBD1	NA	TRBV5-4	TRBJ1-1	CASSWGQGNTEAFF	TGTGCCAGCAGCTGGGGACAGGGGAACACTGAAGCTTTCTTT
NA	NA	TRBV29-1	TRBJ2-1	CSVDGEGGPYNEQFF	TGCAGCGTCGACGGCGAGGGGGGGCCCTACAATGAGCAGTTCTTC